This T cell receptor beta chain was found in a study of technical replicates of blood from a few donors. TCRdb's copy holds only in-frame clones and misses some; the assay was immunoSEQ multiplex PCR. The table shows approximately 92,000 clones, with 95% occurring only once. The CDR3 sequence is 14 residues long. V lost 2 bases and J 3 bases, leaving 10 bases between the germline ends. Germline CDR1 MRHNA, CDR2 SNTAGT. The rearrangement uses TRBV6-4 and TRBJ1-2; D may be TRBD1 (6 bases). This sequence was found in a human donor in good health. Sequencing was done on a sample of T cells isolated from PBMCs. CDR3: CASSDGGGDYGYTF. The DNA of the CDR3 is TGTGCCAGCAGTGACGGGGGGGGCGACTATGGCTACACCTTC.